This T cell receptor beta chain came from a study of regulatory T cells in long-lasting Graves disease. Study-wide points: Among samples with persistent disease, TRBV28, TRBJ1-2 and TRBJ2-5 were favored.

CDR3 length: 14 amino acids. Germline V gene sequence: CDR1 GTSNPN, CDR2 SVGIG (reference sequence). Trimming took 2 bases from V and 1 from J, leaving 8 bases between them. This clonotype was seen only a few times. The antigen remains unidentified. Described time point: persistent/refractory GD, antithyroid drugs over 5 years with positive TRAb. After RNA was extracted from PBMCs, the TCR library was made from it. An endocrinology department in Xi'an, China, recruited the patients. TCR beta libraries were built with iRepertoire HTBI primers and Arm-PCR of CDR3 regions. As handled by the study authors: From all samples, identification returned 14 TRBJ and approximately 61 TRBV segments. TCRdb re-called the multiplex PCR reads through MiXCR, storing one row per CDR3 protein. TCRdb, not the original authors, processed these V and J calls. This table holds roughly 430,000 distinct CDR3 sequences, around 20% found once.

The TCR comes from a female donor with Graves disease. The gene calls are TRBV30 and TRBJ2-2, with D perhaps TRBD2 (5 bases). This sample comprised peripheral blood mononuclear cells (PBMCs), obtained when the disease was refractory, from a patient treated with antithyroid drugs. The CDR3 nucleotides are TGTGCCTGGAGTCGGAGCGGGAACACCGGGGAGCTGTTTTTT. Encoded protein: CAWSRSGNTGELFF.